Listed here are 16 T cell receptor beta chains from one sample, sequenced in a study of T cells in Graves' hyperthyroidism and ophthalmopathy. The CDR3 regions of TCR beta were amplified from RNA transcripts. A set of HTBI primers served as the primers for a first-round RT-PCR of the TCR CDR3. Each CDR3 protein is one row after TCRdb ran MiXCR on the multiplex PCR reads. The sample lists more than 300,000 distinct CDR3 sequences, roughly 14% occurring once. The sequenced sample consisted of blood. These receptors came from a woman aged 60-75 years with Graves' hyperthyroidism.

The DNA for the CDR3 is TGTGCCAGCAGCGTAGTGGGCGACACCGGGGAGCTGTTTTTT. It codes for CASSVVGDTGELFF. The V gene is TRBV9, the J gene TRBJ2-2; D remains unclear. Germline CDR1 is SGDLS and CDR2 is YYNGEE. Trimming shortened V by 0 bases and J by 3 bases, and 6 bases separated the two germline ends. The CDR3 consists of 14 residues.

There are a few counts of this clonotype. The chain employs TRBV7-9 and TRBJ1-2, with D unclear. The CDR3 loop spans 14 amino acids. In germline, CDR1 is SEHNR, CDR2 FQNEAQ (reference sequence). V shed 7 bases and J shed 2 bases, with 14 bases lying between them. The CDR3 sequence is CASNPGRENYGYTF. CDR3 DNA sequence: TGTGCCAGCAACCCCGGACGGGAAAACTATGGCTACACCTTC.

Many counts were recorded for this clonotype. The chain combines TRBV5-1 with TRBJ2-7; the D gene could be TRBD1 or TRBD2 (5 bases each). Trimming left V 0 bases short and J 1 base short, with 11 bases between. This CDR3 contains 15 residues. From germline, CDR1 is SGHRS and CDR2 YFSETQ. The CDR3 loop reads CASSLGGTESYEQYF. The CDR3 DNA is TGCGCCAGCAGCTTGGGTGGGACGGAATCCTACGAGCAGTACTTC.

This clonotype was seen ten or more times. This chain uses TRBV12-3 or TRBV12-4 with TRBJ2-7, with 9 positions matching TRBD2. The CDR3 spans 15 residues. Losses at the gene ends were 6 bases for V and 2 bases for J; bases not matched to a gene: 8. DNA for the CDR3: TGTGCCAGCAGCCCACGACTAGCGGTTACCTACGAGCAGTACTTC. Protein product: CASSPRLAVTYEQYF.

This clonotype was seen more than once but under ten times. A much more abundant neighbour one base away suggests this may be a read error. The chain combines TRBV3-1 with TRBJ1-5, with D unresolved. Between the trimmed V and J ends, which lost 4 bases and 7 bases, there was a span of 17 bases. The CDR3 extends over 15 amino acids. Per the germline V gene, CDR1 is LGHDT and CDR2 is YNNKEL (reference sequence). The CDR3 reads CASSRGSSVGQPQHF. CDR3 DNA sequence: TGTGCCAGCAGCCGAGGCAGTAGCGTAGGCCAGCCCCAGCATTTT.

This clonotype showed up many times. The rearrangement joins TRBV20-1 to TRBJ1-4; a possible D gene is TRBD1 (6 bases). From germline, CDR1 is DFQATT and CDR2 SNEGSKA (reference sequence). Trimming removed 1 base from V and 7 bases from J, with 10 bases in between. CDR3 length: 13 residues. In nucleotides, the CDR3 is TGCAGTGCTAGAGGAACAGGGATTGAAAAACTGTTTTTT. The encoded protein is CSARGTGIEKLFF.

This clonotype was observed many times. The V and J genes are TRBV20-1 and TRBJ2-1; 11 bases are a match to TRBD2. Germline trimming cut 1 base from V and 6 bases from J; bases unmatched to any gene: 11. This CDR3 is 17 amino acids long. Germline V gene lookup returns CDR1 DFQATT and CDR2 SNEGSKA (reference sequence). DNA for the CDR3: TGCAGTGCTAGAGCGCTGGCCAATAGCGGGAGGGGCAATGAGCAGTTCTTC. Residues: CSARALANSGRGNEQFF.

J is TRBJ2-1 and V is TRBV6-1, with unresolved D. V was pared by 6 bases and J by 4 bases, with 4 bases between. Germline CDR1 is MNHNS and CDR2 is SASEGT. There are 11 residues in the CDR3. The CDR3 loop reads CASRVYNEQFF. DNA of the CDR3: TGTGCCAGCAGGGTTTACAATGAGCAGTTCTTC.

In this sample, this clonotype turned up many times. This chain connects TRBV5-4 to TRBJ2-3, with TRBD1 identical over 9 bases. The trim removed 2 bases at V and 3 bases at J, leaving 7 bases unmatched. This CDR3 region has 16 residues. The germline CDR1 and CDR2 sequences are SGHNT and YYREEE (reference sequence). In nucleotides, the CDR3 is TGTGCCAGCAGCTTCCTCCGGGACAGGGCGACAGATACGCAGTATTTT. Translation gives CASSFLRDRATDTQYF.

Ten or more counts support this clonotype. The chain has TRBV7-2 and TRBJ2-2; 8 bases are shared with TRBD2. CDR1 is SGHTA, CDR2 FQGNSA, per germline. There are 17 residues in the CDR3. V shed 5 bases and J 0 bases; nucleotides not matched to a gene: 8. CDR3 residues: CASSPPPLAANTGELFF. Written as DNA, the CDR3 is TGTGCCAGCAGCCCCCCCCCACTAGCGGCGAACACCGGGGAGCTGTTTTTT.

As to this clonotype: A much larger clonotype is one base distant, so this may be a read error. The V and J genes are TRBV13 and TRBJ2-7; the D is unclear. Trimming pared 4 bases from V and 7 bases from J, leaving 20 bases between. Per germline, CDR1 PRHDT and CDR2 FYEKMQ (reference sequence). The CDR3 has 15 residues. The CDR3 DNA reads as TGTGCCAGCAGCTCGGCCGGCCTACCCCTCGGGGAGCAGTACTTC. Amino acid sequence: CASSSAGLPLGEQYF.

This rearrangement joins TRBV9 to TRBJ1-1; 9 nucleotides match TRBD1. The CDR3 is 16 amino acids. The V and J ends lost 2 bases and 4 bases, in that order; junction bases with no gene match: 9. Germline lookup yields CDR1 SGDLS and CDR2 YYNGEE. CDR3: CASSVSDRGGPTEAFF. CDR3 nucleotides: TGTGCCAGCAGCGTCTCGGACAGGGGAGGTCCCACTGAAGCTTTCTTT.

This clonotype was seen a few times. V usage is TRBV15 and J usage is TRBJ2-1, with D possibly being TRBD1 or TRBD2 (6 bases each). CDR1 and CDR2 (germline): LNHNV, YYDKDF (reference sequence). The CDR3 length is 18 residues. V dropped 0 bases and J dropped 0 bases, with 15 bases sitting between them. The CDR3 spells CATSRERGWGDSYNEQFF. Written as DNA, the CDR3 is TGTGCCACCAGCAGAGAAAGGGGGTGGGGGGACTCCTACAATGAGCAGTTCTTC.

This clonotype was counted at least ten times. V and J are TRBV28 and TRBJ2-5; 13 nucleotides agree with TRBD2. The CDR3 runs to 22 residues. V shed 3 bases, J shed 5 bases, and the junction held 24 bases outside the gene matches. Germline CDR1 is MDHEN and CDR2 is SYDVKM. Here the CDR3 reads CASSFTHMSSGLAGYGPETQYF. Written as DNA, the CDR3 is TGTGCCAGCAGTTTTACCCATATGTCCTCGGGACTAGCGGGATACGGACCTGAGACCCAGTACTTC. Drawing the rest from reference TRBV28 and TRBJ2-5, the complete variable domain is DVKVTQSSRYLVKRTGEKVFLECVQDMDHENMFWYRQDPGLGLRLIYFSYDVKMKEKGDIPEGYSVSREKKERFSLILESASTNQTSMYLCASSFTHMSSGLAGYGPETQYFGPGTRLLVL.

This clonotype appeared a single time. V gene TRBV7-9 combines with J gene TRBJ2-2, with TRBD2 matching over 8 bases. The CDR3 has 15 amino acids. V gave up 4 bases and J gave up 1 base; unmatched junction bases: 2. Germline V gene lookup returns CDR1 SEHNR and CDR2 FQNEAQ (reference sequence). The CDR3 DNA is TGTGCCAGCAGCTGGGGACTAGGGAACACCGGGGAGCTGTTTTTT. Translating it yields CASSWGLGNTGELFF. The whole variable domain, filled in from reference TRBV7-9 and TRBJ2-2, reads DTGVSQNPRHKITKRGQNVTFRCDPISEHNRLYWYRQTLGQGPEFLTYFQNEAQLEKSRLLSDRFSAERPKGSFSTLEIQRTEQGDSAMYLCASSWGLGNTGELFFGEGSRLTVL.

This clonotype was counted between two and nine times. The chain joins TRBV11-1 to TRBJ1-2; D gene unclear. The V end was cut by 1 base, the J end by 4 bases, with 13 bases between. Germline V gene lookup returns CDR1 SGHAT and CDR2 FQDESV (reference sequence). The CDR3 spans 15 residues. The DNA for the CDR3 is TGTGCCAGCAGCTTAGGGGTCGGGCAGGCCTATGGCTACACCTTC. Its translation: CASSLGVGQAYGYTF.